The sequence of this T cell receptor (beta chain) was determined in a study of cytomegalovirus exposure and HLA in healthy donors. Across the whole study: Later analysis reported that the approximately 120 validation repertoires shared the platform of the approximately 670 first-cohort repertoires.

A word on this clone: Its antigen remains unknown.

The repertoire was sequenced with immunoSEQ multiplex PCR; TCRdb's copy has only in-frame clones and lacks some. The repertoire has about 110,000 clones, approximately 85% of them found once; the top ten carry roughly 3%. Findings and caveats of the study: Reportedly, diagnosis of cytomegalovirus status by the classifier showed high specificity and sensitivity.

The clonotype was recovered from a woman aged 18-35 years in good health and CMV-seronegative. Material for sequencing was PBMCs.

The CDR3 region has the DNA TGCGCCAGCAGTCAATCGTGCGCAGGGGTAGAGGTCTCTGAAGCTTTCTTT. Translated, it gives CASSQSCAGVEVSEAFF. This sequence joins TRBV23-1 and TRBJ1-1; a possible D gene is TRBD1 (6 bases). TRBV23-1 is an open reading frame, and its role is uncertain. The CDR3 has 17 residues. The V end lost 0 bases, the J end lost 6 bases, and 20 bases lay between the germline ends.